The source of this T cell receptor beta chain is a study of OX40 agonist ivuxolimab in advanced cancers. The study in broad terms: Ivuxolimab, which targeted the costimulatory receptor OX40 (CD134), was an agonistic, fully human IgG2 monoclonal antibody. The paper describes the monotherapy dose-escalation part (N = 52 patients) of the phase I trial of ivuxolimab. Prior anti-PD-1, anti-PD-L1 or anti-CTLA-4 therapy was permitted, and less than 45% of dose-escalation patients had received checkpoint inhibitors. Intravenous ivuxolimab was administered to patients every 2 weeks at six dose levels: 0.01, 0.1, 0.3, 1.5, 3 and 10 mg/kg. Of the approximately 54 patients in dose escalation, around 20 had hepatocellular carcinoma, approximately 15 had melanoma, 9 had renal cell carcinoma and 9 had head and neck cancer. A male proportion of roughly 80% and a mean age of roughly 55 years, ranging from roughly 23 to 79, were recorded for the dose-escalation cohort. Three dose-escalation patients achieved partial responses, one with hepatocellular carcinoma and two with cutaneous melanoma. The point of sequencing TCRbeta in the periphery was to test whether ivuxolimab changed TCR sequence diversity and drove clonal T-cell expansion. Beyond this particular receptor, the publication reports: After ivuxolimab, CD8+ T cells had more expanded clones than CD4+ T cells on average. At doses of 0.1 to 3.0 mg/kg, clonal expansion of both CD4+ and CD8+ T cells in blood was seen between baseline and week 6. In the 0.1-3.0 mg/kg groups, partial responders had among the lowest normalized peripheral clonal expansion, particularly in CD8+ T cells. The antigen specificity of the peripheral T cells that underwent clonal expansion was not determined. Low levels of normalized T-cell clonal expansion were also seen in some patients who did not respond.

The CDR3 runs 15 residues from the cysteine to the phenylalanine. The kept DNA is CDR3 alone, 45 bases in frame from the first base. V ends up 7 bases short and J 14 bases short, with an unmatched junction base count of 17. Via the germline V gene, CDR1 is SGHAT and CDR2 FQNNGV. The trial excluded patients who had a history of autoimmune disease or who were on systemic immunosuppression. Peripheral blood for TCR sequencing was drawn from every dose cohort at baseline, at cycle 4 day 1 and at cycle 7 day 1. Samples came from an open-label, multicenter, first-in-human phase I dose-escalation trial of ivuxolimab. Adults with locally advanced or metastatic melanoma, renal cell carcinoma, hepatocellular carcinoma or head and neck squamous cell carcinoma were enrolled in the trial. CD4+ and CD8+ T cells were sorted separately from peripheral blood before TCR sequencing. Details on this clone: Its specific antigen is unknown. It has no much larger one-base neighbor in the sample; base qualities were not kept.

Genomic DNA was isolated from the sorted cells so that the TCRbeta CDR3 region could be sequenced. The immunoSEQ Assay was used to sequence the TCRbeta CDR3 regions. As stored in TCRdb, this immuneACCESS dataset retains in-frame rearrangements with V and J assigned. A fraction of the clones does not appear; measured against another copy, unresolved V genes explain less than half of the discrepancy, and the remainder lacks a known reason. The table for this sample lists about 62,000 clones; around 79% of them were counted only once. The ten most abundant clones make up 5.5% to 6% of the sample. The source material was CD4+ or CD8+ T cells sorted from blood, sampled in a trial of the OX40 agonist ivuxolimab. Recombination connected TRBV11-2 to TRBJ1-6, and TRBD1 matches 7 of the central bases. The sequence was collected from an adult with an advanced solid tumor such as melanoma, head and neck, liver or kidney cancer. In nucleotides, the sequence is TGTGCCAGCACCAGATGGACAGGCGGGGGTCAGGCCCTCCACTTT. This sequence encodes CASTRWTGGGQALHF.